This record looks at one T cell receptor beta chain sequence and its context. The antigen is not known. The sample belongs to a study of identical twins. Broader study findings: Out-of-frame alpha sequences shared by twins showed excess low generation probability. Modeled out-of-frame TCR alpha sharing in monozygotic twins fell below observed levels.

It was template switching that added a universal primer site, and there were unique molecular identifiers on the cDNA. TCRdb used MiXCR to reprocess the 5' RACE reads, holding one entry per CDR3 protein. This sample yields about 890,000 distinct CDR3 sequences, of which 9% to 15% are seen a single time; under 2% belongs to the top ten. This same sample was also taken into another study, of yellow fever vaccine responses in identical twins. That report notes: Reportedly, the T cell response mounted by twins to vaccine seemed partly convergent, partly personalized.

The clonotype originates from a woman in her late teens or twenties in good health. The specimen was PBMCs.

The CDR3 reads CASSQFAGGPPDTQYF. For the CDR3, the DNA is TGTGCCAGCAGCCAATTCGCGGGGGGGCCCCCAGATACGCAGTATTTT. This rearrangement joins TRBV3-1 to TRBJ2-3, with 9 bases identical to TRBD2. The CDR3 loop spans 16 amino acids. The V and J ends lost 2 bases and 4 bases, in that order; junction bases with no gene match: 7. CDR1 LGHDT and CDR2 YNNKEL come from the germline V gene (reference sequence).